This T cell receptor beta chain was identified during a study of shared clonotypes between healthy human individuals (dated by TCRdb to the early 2020s). For context, the study as a whole: The cohort comprised a couple of women and a few men aged 18 to 49 years. Per donor, three plates each were used for CD4 naive and CD4 memory, two for CD8 naive, and one for CD8 memory. The study deeply sequenced blood TCR repertoires of five healthy adults to estimate repertoire size and the extent of clonotype sharing between individuals. To increase sequencing depth and limit assay-specific biases, TCR repertoire library preparation and sequencing were carried out by different laboratories using diverse techniques. Each donor's leukapheresis produced roughly between about 0.8 and 8.9 billion PBMCs.

What the work shows at the level of the full study, not this receptor alone: Pairwise subsampling indicated that sequencing depth was expected to affect the degree of clonotype sharing among donors. Even with the large sequencing depth, rarefaction of the sorted-subset datasets indicated that sequencing was incomplete. Sampling was restricted to blood, and TCR repertoires in tissue are likely to differ from TCR repertoires in blood. Around 5.4% of naive CD4, around 3.5% of naive CD8, 2.3% of memory CD4, and 0.4% of memory CD8 clonotypes were shared across several donors. The small number of donors limited the genetic and exposure-history diversity represented. Compared with non-shared clonotypes, clonotypes shared by all four sorted-subset donors had higher generation probabilities. Larger estimated clonotype richness was generally found for naive subsets than for memory subsets.

The CDR3 contains 15 residues, cysteine and phenylalanine counted. The CDR3 DNA has 45 bases and is translated from base 1. The germline V gene encodes CDR1 SNHLY and CDR2 FYNNEI. V is trimmed back by 6 bases and J by 4 bases, and the junction contains 6 bases that no gene match accounts for. TCR CDR3 regions were amplified from genomic DNA by multiplex PCR using the deep immunoSEQ assay. Extracted genomic DNA from each cell subset was distributed evenly across all wells of several immunoSEQ 96-well plates, and each plate was treated as a replicate. For sorted subsets, roughly 200 ng of genomic DNA, equivalent to 25,000 to 35,000 T cell genomes, went into each replicate PCR. Purified libraries were quantified with a Qubit 3.0 fluorometer, sized on a Bioanalyzer 2100, and re-quantified with the KAPA Library Quantification kit. Every immunoSEQ 96-well plate was sequenced on a dedicated single-read 150-cycle Illumina NextSeq 550 flow cell. In the original analysis: Because the immunoSEQ output held only junctional sequences and lacked quality scores, the filtering could not match the filtering applied to full-length reads. Sequences were annotated with PyIR, a Python wrapper for IgBLAST v1.9, using IMGT germline references to assign V/J genes and CDR3. Any read was removed if the V/J assignment was weak (E-value above 1e-6), the CDR3 was missing, or the read contained stop codons, out-of-frame junctions, or ambiguous translated residues. V3J clonotypes were defined as sequences sharing the same inferred V gene, J gene, and CDR3 amino acid sequence. Percentage overlap between repertoires was computed as shared unique clonotypes divided by the size of the smaller repertoire. Three approaches were used to assess repertoire richness: RTK rarefaction, the Chao1 estimator, and Recon v2.1 estimates of unobserved clonotypes. Generation probabilities were computed with OLGA for all TCRbeta clonotypes obtained by the gDNA method from a few donors. TCRdb stores this immuneACCESS table with in-frame sequences only. Part of the clones is absent; in the studies checked, under half of the shortfall reflects unresolved V genes, and no reason is known for the rest. The DNA was the basis for D and trimming; V, J and clone size are from that table. Here the sample has 2 million to 3 million clones; approximately 93% occur a single time. Jointly, the top ten make up around 0.37% of the sample.

Healthy HIV-negative adults with no recently reported acute infections or vaccinations were included as donors. Only Caucasian adults living in Nashville, Tennessee, USA were represented among the donors. CD4+ T cells were enriched by magnetic negative selection, after which naive cells were positively selected on CD45RA and the negative fraction was taken as the memory subset. After blood collection by leukapheresis, PBMCs were isolated using Ficoll-Histopaque density gradient centrifugation and then cryopreserved in the vapor phase of liquid nitrogen. Analytical flow cytometry was used to check the purity and quantity of every magnetically sorted T cell population. Each sorted fraction had its genomic DNA isolated and then quantified by UV absorbance on a Nanodrop 2000c. This clone was seen only once. Its antigen specificity is not known. The sample holds no much larger clone one base away, and base qualities are not on file.

The receptor chain draws on TRBV2 and TRBJ2-2; the central 9 bases match TRBD1. The sample comprised naive CD4+ T cells from PBMCs. Sample cell subset or site, as interpreted from the label and publication: CD45RA+ positively selected. This receptor was taken from a man younger than 35 in good health. Some clones in this sample may be carry-over from other donors' samples. The CDR3 corresponds to CASRTDRGSTGELFF. The DNA is as follows: TGTGCCAGCAGGACGGACAGGGGCTCCACCGGGGAGCTGTTTTTT.